This T cell receptor beta chain was retrieved from a study of stem cell transplantation in POMP-related autoinflammatory disease. The wider study: Hypothesis: faulty thymoproteasomes impair CD8+ T-cell selection, skewing TRB repertoires. Through one year post-transplant, neutrophils and platelets were 100% of graft donor origin. Study-wide results and limits: Across all analyzed T-cell subsets, patients with PRAID tended toward reduced diversity and increased clonality.

Concerning this clone itself: Its antigen is unidentified.

Method: immunoSEQ multiplex PCR; TCRdb's copy keeps in-frame clones and lacks some. The sample records some 68,000 clones, approximately 91% being singletons. Here the sequenced sample was CD4+ T cells from PBMCs, taken after stem cell transplantation. The receptor was isolated from a human patient with POMP-related autoinflammation and immune dysregulation (PRAID). Among the T cells, some may be from the graft donor.

As DNA, the CDR3 is TGTGCCAGCAGTGACAATTTGCAAGAGACCCAGTACTTC. Protein sequence: CASSDNLQETQYF. The chain has TRBV2 and TRBJ2-5; D remains unclear. Germline assignment: CDR1 SNHLY and CDR2 FYNNEI. Trimming shortened V by 3 bases and J by 2 bases, and 7 bases separated the two germline ends. The CDR3 extends over 13 amino acids. Full variable domain (missing parts from reference TRBV2 and TRBJ2-5): EPEVTQTPSHQVTQMGQEVILRCVPISNHLYFYWYRQILGQKVEFLVSFYNNEISEKSEIFDDQFSVERPDGSNFTLKIRSTKLEDSAMYFCASSDNLQETQYFGPGTRLLVL.